The 20 T cell receptor beta chains below come from one sample, sequenced in a study of CD8 T cells in ankylosing spondylitis. Study observations and caveats: Apparently characteristic of ankylosing spondylitis blood was a TCR beta motif (about eight highly homologous variants).

Each CDR3 protein gets one entry after TCRdb re-called the 5' RACE reads with MiXCR. The table has approximately 400,000 distinct CDR3 sequences, 17% seen once; the top ten hold approximately 0.97%. For these receptors, no antigen is known. Material for sequencing was blood, either unsorted or a sorted T cell fraction (not recorded which). The receptor source for this set is a male donor with ankylosing spondylitis.

The chain carries TRBV29-1 and TRBJ2-2, with a tentative D call TRBD2 (6 bases). The CDR3 sequence is 14 residues long. Germline CDR1 SQVTM, CDR2 ANQGSEA. CDR3 bases: TGCAGGGAGGGTGTGCTCTCAAACACCGGGGAGCTGTTTTTT. This codes for CREGVLSNTGELFF.

This clonotype was counted ten times or more. This rearrangement joins TRBV5-1 to TRBJ2-2; D gene uncertain. V lost 1 base, J lost 4 bases, and 8 bases lay in between. The CDR3 covers 14 residues. In germline, CDR1 is SGHRS, CDR2 YFSETQ. The CDR3 reads CASSLLALTGELFF. CDR3 sequence (DNA): TGCGCCAGCAGCTTGTTGGCACTCACCGGGGAGCTGTTTTTT.

The chain uses TRBV11-2 and TRBJ1-1; D call uncertain. V lost 4 bases, J lost 0 bases, and 6 bases lay in between. CDR3 length: 13 residues. Germline loops: CDR1 SGHAT, CDR2 FQNNGV. As DNA, the CDR3 is TGTGCCAGCAGCTCCGTTATGAACACTGAAGCTTTCTTT. Protein: CASSSVMNTEAFF.

This chain joins TRBV7-2 and TRBJ2-5; D is uncertain. The ends were cut back, 1 base at V and 4 bases at J, with 7 bases in the middle. There are 13 residues in the CDR3. Germline CDR1 reads SGHTA; CDR2 reads FQGNSA. This CDR3 is CASSLVGLETQYF. CDR3 bases: TGTGCCAGCAGCTTAGTAGGGTTAGAGACCCAGTACTTC.

This chain's CDR3 is CASGFGEGEQFF. CDR3 DNA: TGTGCTAGTGGTTTCGGGGAGGGGGAGCAGTTCTTC. V and J are TRBV12-5 and TRBJ2-1; 7 nucleotides align to TRBD2. Germline V CDR1 and CDR2: LGHNT, FRNRAP. Germline trimming cut 3 bases from V and 10 bases from J; bases unmatched to any gene: 3. The CDR3 sequence is 12 residues long. The full variable domain, rest sourced from reference TRBV12-5 and TRBJ2-1, is DARVTQTPRHKVTEMGQEVTMRCQPILGHNTVFWYRQTMMQGLELLAYFRNRAPLDDSGMPKDRFSAEMPDATLATLKIQPSEPRDSAVYFCASGFGEGEQFFGPGTRLTVL.

The chain uses TRBV2 and TRBJ2-2; possible D gene TRBD1, 5 bases. Germline V CDR1 and CDR2: SNHLY, FYNNEI. Trimming stripped 6 bases from V and 6 bases from J, with 14 bases between. This CDR3 is built from 14 residues. This CDR3 reads CASSRQGVSGELFF. Here the CDR3 DNA reads TGTGCCAGCAGCCGACAAGGGGTATCCGGGGAGCTGTTTTTT. Full variable domain (rest looked up from reference TRBV2 and TRBJ2-2): EPEVTQTPSHQVTQMGQEVILRCVPISNHLYFYWYRQILGQKVEFLVSFYNNEISEKSEIFDDQFSVERPDGSNFTLKIRSTKLEDSAMYFCASSRQGVSGELFFGEGSRLTVL.

This clonotype appeared a few times. This sequence joins TRBV5-1 and TRBJ2-1; D possibly corresponds to TRBD2 (6 bases). This CDR3 is built from 13 residues. V gave up 5 bases and J gave up 7 bases, with 13 bases separating them. In germline, CDR1 is SGHRS, CDR2 YFSETQ. CDR3 protein: CASRMTRLNEQFF. DNA for the CDR3: TGCGCCAGCAGGATGACTAGATTAAATGAGCAGTTCTTC.

This chain connects TRBV6-2 or TRBV6-3 to TRBJ2-2, with 11 bases lining up with TRBD2. The V gene end was trimmed by 4 bases and the J gene end by 7 bases; junction bases not matched to a gene: 2. CDR1 MNHEY and CDR2 SVGEGT come from the germline V gene. The CDR3 is made up of 14 amino acids. The CDR3 DNA follows: TGTGCCAGCAGTTTCACTAGCGGGAGCGGGGAGCTGTTTTTT. Its protein product is CASSFTSGSGELFF.

The gene calls are TRBV6-2 or TRBV6-3 and TRBJ2-3; TRBD2 matches at 8 bases. Germline V gene sequence: CDR1 MNHEY, CDR2 SVGEGT. The J segment lost 2 bases and the V segment lost 7 bases, leaving 8 bases of the junction unmatched. The CDR3 spans 15 residues. In DNA form, the CDR3 reads TGTGCCAGCAACCTGGGACTAGAGCTCACAGATACGCAGTATTTT. The encoded protein is CASNLGLELTDTQYF.

This clonotype was detected ten times or more. The CDR3 DNA reads as TGCAGTGCTAGAGATGCGGGAGTCAGTACAGATACGCAGTATTTT. Translation gives CSARDAGVSTDTQYF. The chain couples TRBV20-1 to TRBJ2-3; 7 nucleotides line up with TRBD2. V lost 0 bases and J lost 3; bases outside the gene matches: 6. The CDR3 has 15 amino acids. Germline V gene lookup returns CDR1 DFQATT and CDR2 SNEGSKA (reference sequence).

This clonotype was seen a handful of times. The chain employs TRBV9 and TRBJ2-1; D may correspond to TRBD1 or TRBD2 (5 bases each). CDR1 is SGDLS, CDR2 YYNGEE, per germline. The CDR3 extends over 15 amino acids. V gave up 0 bases and J gave up 7 bases, with 14 bases separating them. CDR3 in DNA: TGTGCCAGCAGCGTAGGTCCAGGTGGGGGTAATGAGCAGTTCTTC. Protein product: CASSVGPGGGNEQFF.

This clonotype appeared many times. The J gene is TRBJ2-6, the V gene TRBV7-3; D is unresolved. V was clipped by 3 bases and J by 3 bases, with 9 bases between them. This CDR3 has 15 residues. CDR1 and CDR2 (germline): SGHTA, FQGTGA. For the CDR3, the DNA is TGTGCCAGCAGCTTGGTCTTAGATGGGGCCAACGTCCTGACTTTC. This codes for CASSLVLDGANVLTF.

The CDR3 reads CSARAHGLLAYNEQFF. CDR3 sequence (DNA): TGCAGTGCTAGGGCGCATGGGTTACTAGCCTACAATGAGCAGTTCTTC. V usage is TRBV20-1 and J usage is TRBJ2-1; possibly TRBD2 for D (5 bases). The CDR3 extends over 16 amino acids. Germline-derived CDR1 and CDR2 are DFQATT and SNEGSKA (reference sequence). V lost 3 bases and J lost 2, with 17 bases in between.

The rearrangement joins TRBV6-1 to TRBJ2-7, with a tentative D call TRBD1 (6 bases). Germline CDR1 MNHNS, CDR2 SASEGT. Trimming left V 8 bases short and J 0 bases short, with 17 bases between. This CDR3 is built from 15 residues. CDR3 DNA: TGTGCCAGCTACCCGAGGGGGATCTCCTCCTACGAGCAGTACTTC. It translates to CASYPRGISSYEQYF.

The V call is TRBV5-1, the J call TRBJ2-1; D tentatively fits TRBD1 or TRBD2 (5 bases each). CDR3 length: 15 amino acids. CDR1 is SGHRS, CDR2 YFSETQ, per germline. Trimming removed 3 bases from V and 0 bases from J, with 10 bases in between. The CDR3 bases are TGCGCCAGCAGCTCGGTGGGGGTCTCCTACAATGAGCAGTTCTTC. It encodes CASSSVGVSYNEQFF.

This clonotype has only a few counts. This chain links TRBV20-1 with TRBJ2-7, with 8 positions matching TRBD1. This CDR3 contains 15 residues. J lost 1 base, V lost 4 bases, and 9 bases had no gene match. Looked up from germline, CDR1 is DFQATT and CDR2 is SNEGSKA (reference sequence). The CDR3 is CSANPGQGSSYEQYF. In DNA, the CDR3 is TGCAGTGCTAACCCAGGACAGGGATCATCCTACGAGCAGTACTTC.

This clonotype was observed many times. This chain's CDR3 is CSVWGDSGISGNTIYF. CDR3 in DNA: TGCAGCGTATGGGGGGACAGCGGTATTTCTGGAAACACCATATATTTT. This chain joins TRBV29-1 and TRBJ1-3; 7 bases map to TRBD1. The V gene's germline CDR1 is SQVTM and CDR2 ANQGSEA. V lost 6 bases to trimming and J lost 1 base; unmatched junction nucleotides: 12. The CDR3 runs 16 residues.

The chain joins TRBV20-1 to TRBJ1-1; D is undetermined. The V gene's germline CDR1 is DFQATT and CDR2 SNEGSKA (reference sequence). Trimming left V 5 bases short and J 5 bases short, with 18 bases between. This CDR3 contains 14 residues. The CDR3 reads CSAPDLSVRTEAFF. CDR3 in DNA: TGCAGTGCTCCTGACCTCTCCGTCAGAACTGAAGCTTTCTTT.

This rearrangement joins TRBV3-1 to TRBJ2-7; tentative D call: TRBD1 (6 bases). With 2 bases removed from V and 2 bases from J, the gap between germline ends came to 10 bases. CDR3 size: 14 residues. Per germline, CDR1 LGHDT and CDR2 YNNKEL (reference sequence). The CDR3 here is CASSQIKGAYEQYF. CDR3 bases: TGTGCCAGCAGCCAAATAAAGGGGGCCTACGAGCAGTACTTC.

In its sample, this clonotype was seen a few times. The rearrangement uses TRBV19 and TRBJ2-6; 7 nucleotides align to TRBD1. There are 17 residues in the CDR3. The germline V gene encodes CDR1 LNHDA and CDR2 SQIVND (reference sequence). V trimming: 6 bases; J trimming: 0 bases; junction bases outside the gene matches: 8. CDR3 in DNA: TGTGCCAGTAGCCATGGACAGGAACCCTCTGGGGCCAACGTCCTGACTTTC. It encodes CASSHGQEPSGANVLTF.